The T cell receptor (beta chain) described here comes from a study of cytomegalovirus exposure and HLA in healthy donors. Background on the study: The 120 or so validation repertoires used the same platform as the roughly 670 first-cohort repertoires, a later analysis reported.

Between the trimmed V and J ends, which lost 1 base and 5 bases, there was a span of 15 bases. The germline V gene encodes CDR1 LGHNA and CDR2 YSLEER. The CDR3 runs 17 residues. Study outcomes and limitations: It was 150 to 200 TCR beta chains that were listed as cytomegalovirus-associated.

The donors were in the roughly 130-subject validation cohort; that cohort was separate from the roughly 620-subject first cohort. As to this clone: Its cognate antigen is unknown.

The method was immunoSEQ multiplex PCR; TCRdb's version includes in-frame clones alone and lacks a portion of them. The table shows almost 75,000 clones, with around four fifths occurring only once. The receptor was isolated from a man aged 25 to 40 in good health and CMV-seronegative. The rearrangement uses TRBV4-3 and TRBJ1-6; D gene ambiguous. The source material was PBMCs. The CDR3 reads CASSQATGGINNSPLHF. Here the CDR3 DNA reads TGCGCCAGCAGCCAAGCCACCGGCGGGATTAATAATTCACCCCTCCACTTT.